The clone carrying this T cell receptor beta chain was detected ten times or more. Time point specified: after trial treatment. Treatment here: LDRT plus nivolumab, ipilimumab, low-dose cyclophosphamide and aspirin (RACIN trial). This sample stems from a study of low-dose radiotherapy and immunotherapy resistance in tumors. Across the study: For Cohort 1, fractions of 0.5 Gy were given every 2 weeks, reaching 6.5 Gy overall. Every two weeks patients got nivolumab 240 mg flat dose, plus ipilimumab 1 mg/kg every six weeks, intravenously. Over 26 weeks, cohort 2 got 1 Gy every two weeks, reaching 13 Gy. Daily, from cycle 1 day 1 and for four cycles, patients took oral aspirin 300 mg.

CDR3 length: 14 residues. The V and J ends lost 4 bases and 6 bases respectively, with 15 bases between them. With TRAV- and TRBV-specific primers, first-strand cDNA was made, covering the alpha and beta chains. A constant-region primer paired with the V-primer adapter amplified TCRs over approximately 18 PCR cycles. Each CDR3 protein gets one entry after TCRdb re-called the reads with MiXCR. The sample includes 30,000 or so distinct CDR3 sequences, about 53% of them seen just once. The sample here was PBMCs, taken after low-dose radiotherapy plus immunotherapy. J is TRBJ1-1 and V is TRBV12-3 or TRBV12-4, with no clear D. The source of this sequence is a male donor with gallbladder cancer. CDR3: CASSSHPREAEAFF. DNA for the CDR3: TGTGCCAGCAGTTCCCACCCCCGGGAAGCTGAAGCTTTCTTT.